The rows below give T cell receptor beta chains drawn from one sample of a study of PD-1 blockade in mismatch repair-deficient tumors. Only in-frame clones appear in the TCRdb table, and some are missing; sequencing was by immunoSEQ multiplex PCR. The sample has about 84,000 clones; roughly 80% are singletons. The material sequenced was peripheral blood, taken 12 weeks after starting pembrolizumab. The receptors come from an adult with mismatch repair-deficient cancer. CDR3s include the opening cysteine and the closing phenylalanine or tryptophan. The D gene is left open where the match is weak. For some rows the clone size is stated as once, few or many, or as a class when expanded; others skip it.

j_call: TRBJ1-1; clone_size: .; v_call: TRBV5-1; d_call: .; cdr3_aa: CASSLAGMEAEAFF; cdr3_nt: TGCGCCAGCAGCTTGGCCGGCATGGAGGCTGAAGCTTTCTTT
j_call: TRBJ2-5; clone_size: .; v_call: TRBV7-2; d_call: TRBD1; cdr3_aa: CASSFYFDRGLLETQYF; cdr3_nt: TGTGCCAGCAGCTTTTATTTTGACAGGGGGCTTTTAGAGACCCAGTACTTC
j_call: TRBJ2-1; clone_size: .; v_call: TRBV7-9; d_call: .; cdr3_aa: CASSYRGGRETKYYNEQFF; cdr3_nt: TGTGCCAGCAGCTATAGGGGGGGCCGTGAGACTAAGTACTACAATGAGCAGTTCTTC
j_call: TRBJ1-1; clone_size: .; v_call: TRBV2; d_call: .; cdr3_aa: CASRPQGRPEAFF; cdr3_nt: TGTGCCAGCAGACCACAGGGTCGGCCTGAAGCTTTCTTT
j_call: TRBJ1-4; clone_size: .; v_call: TRBV9; d_call: .; cdr3_aa: CASSPRTAQTNEKLFF; cdr3_nt: TGTGCCAGCAGCCCACGGACGGCCCAAACTAATGAAAAACTGTTTTTT
j_call: TRBJ2-3; clone_size: once; v_call: TRBV27; d_call: TRBD2; cdr3_aa: CASSFTSGSYTQYF; cdr3_nt: TGTGCCAGCAGTTTTACTAGCGGGAGTTATACGCAGTATTTT
j_call: TRBJ2-7; clone_size: .; v_call: TRBV7-9; d_call: .; cdr3_aa: CASSSEREQYF; cdr3_nt: TGTGCCAGCAGCTCCGAGCGCGAGCAGTACTTC
j_call: TRBJ2-2; clone_size: .; v_call: TRBV7-9; d_call: TRBD2; cdr3_aa: CASSFNSGELTGELFF; cdr3_nt: TGTGCCAGCAGCTTCAATAGCGGGGAACTCACCGGGGAGCTGTTTTTT
j_call: TRBJ1-2; clone_size: many; v_call: TRBV5-1; d_call: .; cdr3_aa: CASSSTAANYGYTF; cdr3_nt: TGCGCCAGCAGTTCAACGGCGGCTAACTATGGCTACACCTTC
j_call: TRBJ2-6; clone_size: .; v_call: TRBV6-1; d_call: .; cdr3_aa: CASTPGSGANVLTF; cdr3_nt: TGTGCCAGCACGCCGGGCTCTGGGGCCAACGTCCTGACTTTC
j_call: TRBJ2-5; clone_size: .; v_call: TRBV28; d_call: .; cdr3_aa: CASRPGRAGNQETQYF; cdr3_nt: TGTGCCAGCAGGCCCGGAAGAGCGGGTAATCAAGAGACCCAGTACTTC
j_call: TRBJ1-5; clone_size: .; v_call: TRBV5-6; d_call: .; cdr3_aa: CASSGVGRPQHF; cdr3_nt: TGTGCCAGCAGCGGGGTAGGGCGACCCCAGCATTTT
j_call: TRBJ1-5; clone_size: .; v_call: TRBV7-2; d_call: .; cdr3_aa: CASSLWQGPIHF; cdr3_nt: TGTGCCAGCAGCTTATGGCAGGGGCCCATCCATTTT
j_call: TRBJ1-2; clone_size: .; v_call: TRBV19; d_call: TRBD1; cdr3_aa: CASSMTQGGIYGYTF; cdr3_nt: TGTGCCAGTAGTATGACACAGGGGGGGATCTATGGCTACACCTTC
j_call: TRBJ2-3; clone_size: .; v_call: TRBV5-6; d_call: TRBD2; cdr3_aa: CASSSLAGALDTQYF; cdr3_nt: TGTGCCAGCAGCTCGTTAGCGGGAGCGCTGGATACGCAGTATTTT
j_call: TRBJ2-7; clone_size: .; v_call: TRBV5-1; d_call: .; cdr3_aa: CASSLEGGGTVSSYEQYF; cdr3_nt: TGCGCCAGCAGCTTGGAGGGGGGCGGGACCGTTAGCTCCTACGAGCAGTACTTC
j_call: TRBJ1-3; clone_size: .; v_call: TRBV11-2; d_call: .; cdr3_aa: CASSLAEEVGNTIYF; cdr3_nt: TGTGCCAGCAGCTTAGCCGAGGAAGTTGGAAACACCATATATTTT
j_call: TRBJ2-5; clone_size: .; v_call: TRBV7-3; d_call: .; cdr3_aa: CASSSGPVGDQYF; cdr3_nt: TGTGCCAGCAGCTCCGGACCCGTGGGGGACCAGTACTTC
j_call: TRBJ2-7; clone_size: .; v_call: TRBV2; d_call: TRBD1; cdr3_aa: CASSPPGQGLYEQYF; cdr3_nt: TGTGCCAGCAGCCCCCCGGGACAGGGGCTTTACGAGCAGTACTTC
j_call: TRBJ2-1; clone_size: .; v_call: TRBV15; d_call: TRBD2; cdr3_aa: CATSRVASGTEQFF; cdr3_nt: TGTGCCACCAGCAGAGTGGCTAGCGGGACAGAGCAGTTCTTC